The 18 T cell receptor beta chains reported below all come from one sample, sequenced in a study of T cells in tumors after PD-1 blockade. TCRdb's table, derived via immunoSEQ multiplex PCR, lists solely in-frame clones and lacks some. The table lists about 59,000 clones, over 75% of them singletons. Material: PBMCs, obtained before anti-PD-1 treatment. The receptors shown here come from a human donor with basal cell carcinoma.

This chain connects TRBV7-2 to TRBJ1-6; 7 bases are shared with TRBD1. V lost 4 bases, J lost 7 bases, and 10 bases stayed unmatched. The CDR3 is made up of 16 amino acids. Germline assignment: CDR1 SGHTA and CDR2 FQGNSA. The CDR3 sequence: CASSYPGQVENSPLHF. CDR3 coding DNA: TGTGCCAGCAGCTACCCCGGACAGGTTGAGAATTCACCCCTCCACTTT.

The rearrangement links TRBV2 to TRBJ1-5; 8 positions match TRBD1. V was pared by 1 base and J by 7 bases, with 12 bases of the junction left unmatched. Germline CDR1 is SNHLY and CDR2 is FYNNEI. The CDR3 spans 17 residues. CDR3 sequence: CASSEVDWDRSMQPQHF. Here the CDR3 DNA reads TGTGCCAGCAGTGAAGTAGATTGGGACAGGTCGATGCAGCCCCAGCATTTT.

The chain is built from TRBV5-8 and TRBJ1-5; weak D call: TRBD1 (6 bases). CDR3 size: 14 residues. The V and J ends lost 3 bases and 5 bases respectively, with 12 bases between them. Germline V CDR1 and CDR2: SGHTS, YDEGEE. The CDR3 sequence: CASSWGRGDQPQHF. In nucleotides, the CDR3 is TGTGCCAGCAGCTGGGGGAGGGGGGATCAGCCCCAGCATTTT.

The rearrangement uses TRBV4-1 and TRBJ2-7, with D uncertain. This CDR3 contains 11 residues. Germline CDR1 is MGHRA and CDR2 is YSYEKL. The ends were cut back, 0 bases at V and 5 bases at J, with 2 bases in the middle. In DNA, the CDR3 is TGCGCCAGCAGCCAAGATCACGAGCAGTACTTC. Amino acid sequence: CASSQDHEQYF.

CDR3 sequence (DNA): TGTGCCAGCAGTCTAGTAGTGGTAGGGACGCAGTATTTT. Protein product: CASSLVVVGTQYF. V gene TRBV12-3 or TRBV12-4 combines with J gene TRBJ2-3; no clear D gene. CDR3 length: 13 residues. Trimming cost V 5 bases and J 9 bases, with 15 bases left between them.

The V gene is TRBV4-1, the J gene TRBJ1-2; D not resolved. The V and J ends lost 1 base and 8 bases respectively, with 17 bases between them. This CDR3 is 15 amino acids long. Germline V lookup: CDR1 MGHRA, CDR2 YSYEKL. CDR3 nucleotide sequence: TGCGCCAGCAGCCAAGCTGTCCCCATAAATCCGGGCTACACCTTC. Its translation: CASSQAVPINPGYTF.

The chain links TRBV3-1 (or the pseudogene TRBV3-2) to TRBJ2-7, with D tentatively TRBD1 (5 bases). Per germline, CDR1 LGHDT and CDR2 YNNKEL (reference sequence). V was clipped by 4 bases and J by 7 bases, with 11 bases between them. The CDR3 sequence is 12 residues long. The CDR3 DNA reads TGTGCCAGCAGCCTTCGGCCAGGGGAGCAGTACTTC. Its protein product is CASSLRPGEQYF.

A few counts support this clone. V usage is TRBV2 and J usage is TRBJ1-4; D unresolved. V shed 2 bases and J shed 8 bases, with 36 bases lying between them. This CDR3 is 22 amino acids long. CDR1 and CDR2 from the germline V gene are SNHLY and FYNNEI. CDR3 amino acids: CASSELDVGRSLFAPLEEKLFF. Here the CDR3 DNA reads TGTGCCAGCAGTGAACTGGACGTTGGCCGGAGCCTCTTTGCCCCGCTGGAGGAAAAACTGTTTTTT.

V usage is TRBV5-8 and J usage is TRBJ1-1; D perhaps matches TRBD1 (5 bases). Trimming pared 4 bases from V and 0 bases from J, leaving 13 bases between. Germline loops: CDR1 SGHTS, CDR2 YDEGEE. The CDR3 consists of 15 residues. CDR3 in amino acids: CASSQTGRLNTEAFF. The CDR3 DNA sequence: TGTGCCAGCAGCCAGACGGGACGCTTGAACACTGAAGCTTTCTTT.

V and J are TRBV18 and TRBJ2-7; D might be TRBD1 or TRBD2, each matching 5 bases. Looked up from germline, CDR1 is KGHSH and CDR2 is LQKENI. V lost 2 bases, J lost 2 bases, and 16 bases lay in between. The CDR3 sequence is 16 residues long. The CDR3 region has the DNA TGTGCCAGCTCACCATACCAGGCAGGGACCACCTACGAGCAGTACTTC. Protein product: CASSPYQAGTTYEQYF.

CDR3 in DNA: TGTGCCAGTAGGATCACAGGGATAGATTCACCCCTCCACTTT. This encodes CASRITGIDSPLHF. The chain has TRBV19 and TRBJ1-6; TRBD1 might be the D (6 bases). Germline values: CDR1 LNHDA, CDR2 SQIVND (reference sequence). Trimming left V 6 bases short and J 8 bases short, with 14 bases between. The CDR3 has 14 amino acids.

The V gene is TRBV7-3, the J gene TRBJ1-2, with 9 bases aligning to TRBD1. The CDR3 is made up of 12 amino acids. Germline CDR1 reads SGHTA; CDR2 reads FQGTGA. The junction had 6 bases not matched to a gene; V was cut back by 8 bases and J by 8 bases. CDR3 sequence reads: CASGDRENGYTF. CDR3 nucleotide sequence: TGTGCCAGCGGGGACAGGGAAAACGGCTACACCTTC.

V usage is TRBV4-1 and J usage is TRBJ2-5, with TRBD2 matching 7 bases. Germline CDR1 MGHRA, CDR2 YSYEKL. There are 19 residues in the CDR3. With V trimmed by 0 bases and J by 3 bases, 16 bases remained unmatched. CDR3 bases: TGCGCCAGCAGCCAAGATTACGGGTTAACGGGGGGACCTAAAGAGACCCAGTACTTC. Residues: CASSQDYGLTGGPKETQYF.

The genes are TRBV2 and TRBJ1-5; D may be TRBD1 (5 bases). In germline, CDR1 is SNHLY, CDR2 FYNNEI. This CDR3 is built from 15 residues. Trimming took 3 bases from V and 6 from J, leaving 15 bases between them. In DNA form, the CDR3 reads TGTGCCAGCAGTGAGGCAGGGAAGTTTAGTCAGCCCCAGCATTTT. It translates to CASSEAGKFSQPQHF.

This chain links TRBV25-1 with TRBJ2-6, with a tentative D call TRBD1 (6 bases). In germline, CDR1 is MGHDK, CDR2 SYGVNS. CDR3 length equals 16 residues. Trimming stripped 1 base from V and 0 bases from J, with 7 bases between. CDR3 loop: CASSEFRGSGANVLTF. The DNA for the CDR3 is TGTGCCAGCAGTGAATTCAGGGGCTCTGGGGCCAACGTCCTGACTTTC. Full variable domain (outside the CDR3, taken from reference TRBV25-1 and TRBJ2-6): EADIYQTPRYLVIGTGKKITLECSQTMGHDKMYWYQQDPGMELHLIHYSYGVNSTEKGDLSSESTVSRIRTEHFPLTLESARPSHTSQYLCASSEFRGSGANVLTFGAGSRLTVL.

This clone appeared a single time. The rearrangement links TRBV18 to TRBJ2-3; 15 bases map to TRBD2. The J segment lost 11 bases and the V segment lost 3 bases, leaving 3 bases of the junction unmatched. CDR1 and CDR2 (germline): KGHSH, LQKENI. The CDR3 is 14 amino acids. CDR3 in amino acids: CASSPRGLAGGQYF. CDR3 DNA sequence: TGTGCCAGCTCACCCCGGGGACTAGCGGGGGGGCAGTATTTT.

The DNA of the CDR3 is TGTGCCAGCAGTTACGGGGGGTCGGTACCGAACACTGAAGCTTTCTTT. It yields the protein CASSYGGSVPNTEAFF. This rearrangement joins TRBV6-6 to TRBJ1-1; D perhaps matches TRBD1 (5 bases). The V gene lost 2 bases and the J gene lost 1 base, with 14 bases spanning the gap. This CDR3 spans 16 amino acids. The germline V gene has CDR1 MNHNY and CDR2 SVGAGI (reference sequence).

This chain uses TRBV7-3 with TRBJ2-1; D unresolved. V lost 3 bases and J 6 bases, leaving 12 bases between the germline ends. The CDR3 sequence is 14 residues long. Per the germline V gene, CDR1 is SGHTA and CDR2 is FQGTGA. The CDR3 DNA is TGTGCCAGCAGCTTGTCTGGAGCTGGCAATGAGCAGTTCTTC. The encoded protein is CASSLSGAGNEQFF.